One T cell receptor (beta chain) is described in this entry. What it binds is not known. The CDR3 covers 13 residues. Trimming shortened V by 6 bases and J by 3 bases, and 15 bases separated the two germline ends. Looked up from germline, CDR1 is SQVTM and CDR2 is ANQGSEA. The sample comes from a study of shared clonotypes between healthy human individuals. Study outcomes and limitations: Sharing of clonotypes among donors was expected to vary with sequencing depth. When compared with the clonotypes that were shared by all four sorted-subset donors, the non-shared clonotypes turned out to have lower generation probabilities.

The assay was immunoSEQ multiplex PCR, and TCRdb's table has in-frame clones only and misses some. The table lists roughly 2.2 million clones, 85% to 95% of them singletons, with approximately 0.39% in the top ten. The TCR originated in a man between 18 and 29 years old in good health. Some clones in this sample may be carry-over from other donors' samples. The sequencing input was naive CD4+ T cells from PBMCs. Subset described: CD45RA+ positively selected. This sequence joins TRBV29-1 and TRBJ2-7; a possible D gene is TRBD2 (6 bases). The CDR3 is CSVRGLSGYEQYF. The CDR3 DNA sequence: TGCAGCGTCCGCGGACTATCCGGCTACGAGCAGTACTTC.